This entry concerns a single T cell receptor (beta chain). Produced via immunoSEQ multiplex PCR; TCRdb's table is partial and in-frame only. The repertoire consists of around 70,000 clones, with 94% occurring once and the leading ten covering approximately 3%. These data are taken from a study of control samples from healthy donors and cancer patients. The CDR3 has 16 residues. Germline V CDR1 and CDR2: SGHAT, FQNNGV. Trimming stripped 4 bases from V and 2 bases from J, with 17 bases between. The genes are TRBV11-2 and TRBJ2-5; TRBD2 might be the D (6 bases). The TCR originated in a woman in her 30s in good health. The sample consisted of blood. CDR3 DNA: TGTGCCAGCAGCTGGCAAATTAGCGGCGAACAAGAGACCCAGTACTTC. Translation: CASSWQISGEQETQYF.